Sequencing of this TCR beta chain was carried out in a study of blood T cell repertoires in COVID-19. Study summary: The United States, Italy and Spain were the sources of the acute and convalescent COVID-19 samples.

How the authors handled the data: Reference gene primer amplification gave estimated nucleated cell counts. Only in-frame clones appear in the TCRdb table, and some are missing; sequencing was by immunoSEQ multiplex PCR. V, J and clone size reflect that table, while D and trimming were determined from the DNA. The table lists some 180,000 clones, approximately 85% of them singletons, with roughly 8.2% in the top ten. Germline-derived CDR1 and CDR2 are MNHNY and SVGAGI (reference sequence). The CDR3 has 15 amino acids. V shed 4 bases, J shed 0 bases, and the junction held 5 bases outside the gene matches. This clone was observed once.

The sample comprised peripheral blood. The sequence was obtained from a woman aged 60 to 75 with acute or convalescent COVID-19. The rearrangement uses TRBV6-6 and TRBJ2-7; 8 bases map to TRBD1. CDR3 loop: CASSSPGQDSYEQYF. In DNA, the CDR3 is TGTGCCAGCAGTTCCCCGGGACAGGACTCCTACGAGCAGTACTTC.